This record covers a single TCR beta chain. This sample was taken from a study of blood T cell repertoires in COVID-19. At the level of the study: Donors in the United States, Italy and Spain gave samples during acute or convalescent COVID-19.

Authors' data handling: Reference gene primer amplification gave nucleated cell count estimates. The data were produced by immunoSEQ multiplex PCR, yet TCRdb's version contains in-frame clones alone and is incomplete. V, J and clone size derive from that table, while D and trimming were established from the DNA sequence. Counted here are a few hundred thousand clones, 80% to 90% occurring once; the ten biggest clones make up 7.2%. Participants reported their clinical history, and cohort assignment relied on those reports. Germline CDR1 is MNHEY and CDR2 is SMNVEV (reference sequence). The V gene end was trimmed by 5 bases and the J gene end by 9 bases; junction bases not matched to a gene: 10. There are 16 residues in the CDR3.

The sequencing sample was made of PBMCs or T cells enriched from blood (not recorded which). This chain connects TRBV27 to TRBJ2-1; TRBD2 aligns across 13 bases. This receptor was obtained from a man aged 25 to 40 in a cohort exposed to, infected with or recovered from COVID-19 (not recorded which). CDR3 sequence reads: CASSPPGLAGVIEQFF. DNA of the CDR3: TGTGCCAGCAGTCCACCAGGACTAGCGGGAGTTATTGAGCAGTTCTTC.